The 17 T cell receptor beta chains in this list originate from one sample, sequenced in a study of blood T cell repertoires in COVID-19. The protocol was immunoSEQ multiplex PCR, while the TCRdb copy is restricted to in-frame clones and leaves out a portion. Among more than 25,000 clones, about 70% were seen once, and the ten largest hold about 17%. Specimen: peripheral blood. The receptor set was obtained from a human donor in a cohort sampled during active COVID-19.

This clone was picked up a small number of times. This sequence joins TRBV19 and TRBJ1-6, with a weak D call TRBD1 (5 bases). Trimming cost V 1 base and J 10 bases, with 17 bases left between them. CDR1 LNHDA and CDR2 SQIVND come from the germline V gene (reference sequence). The CDR3 consists of 16 residues. This chain's CDR3 is CASSIGGGRTRSPLHF. The CDR3 bases are TGTGCCAGTAGTATAGGCGGAGGGAGGACAAGATCACCCCTCCACTTT.

The CDR3 is CASSLGGTSGSYEQYF. CDR3 coding DNA: TGCGCCAGCAGCTTGGGCGGGACTAGCGGGAGCTACGAGCAGTACTTC. The rearrangement links TRBV5-1 to TRBJ2-7; 14 bases line up with TRBD2. The CDR3 contains 16 residues. J was trimmed by 3 bases and V by 0 bases; bases with no gene match: 2. The germline V gene has CDR1 SGHRS and CDR2 YFSETQ.

The gene calls are TRBV5-4 and TRBJ2-3, with 7 bases fitting TRBD1. Looked up from germline, CDR1 is SGHNT and CDR2 is YYREEE (reference sequence). CDR3 length: 15 residues. The V and J ends lost 0 bases and 7 bases, in that order; junction bases with no gene match: 8. Here the CDR3 reads CASSLGGDRYYTQYF. The CDR3 region has the DNA TGTGCCAGCAGCTTGGGAGGGGACAGATATTATACGCAGTATTTT.

This clone has only a few counts. This rearrangement joins TRBV2 to TRBJ1-6; 8 bases map to TRBD1. The CDR3 consists of 14 residues. The germline V gene has CDR1 SNHLY and CDR2 FYNNEI. V was pared by 4 bases and J by 11 bases, with 7 bases of the junction left unmatched. CDR3 sequence (DNA): TGTGCCAGCAGTGTGGGACAGGTCGGCCCACCCCTCCACTTT. This translates into CASSVGQVGPPLHF.

This clone was detected only a few times. A read error may account for a junction end that differs from germline. This chain connects TRBV7-9 to TRBJ1-2, with 7 nucleotides matching TRBD1. Germline values: CDR1 SEHNR, CDR2 FQNEAQ (reference sequence). The CDR3 covers 12 residues. CDR3 sequence: CASSRRDSRSPF. DNA for the CDR3: TGTGCCAGCAGCCGGCGGGACAGCCGTTCGCCCTTC.

The rearrangement joins TRBV10-3 to TRBJ2-3, with 9 bases identical to TRBD1. The junction had 14 bases not matched to a gene; V was cut back by 5 bases and J by 8 bases. The CDR3 covers 16 residues. Germline assignment: CDR1 ENHRY and CDR2 SYGVKD. The CDR3 spells CAISPGTGNVGTTQYF. The CDR3 DNA is TGTGCCATCAGTCCCGGGACAGGGAATGTGGGGACTACGCAGTATTTT.

The V call is TRBV5-4, the J call TRBJ2-7; the match to TRBD2 covers 11 bases. The length of the CDR3 is 15 residues. CDR1 SGHNT and CDR2 YYREEE come from the germline V gene (reference sequence). With 4 bases clipped from V and 7 bases from J, the junction kept 10 bases outside the gene matches. DNA of the CDR3: TGTGCCAGCAGCCCGAATAGCGGGGGGGCCATGGAGCAGTACTTC. Amino acid sequence: CASSPNSGGAMEQYF.

The rearrangement uses TRBV20-1 and TRBJ1-4; possible D gene TRBD1, 5 bases. This CDR3 comprises 15 residues. From germline, CDR1 is DFQATT and CDR2 SNEGSKA (reference sequence). Trimming stripped 3 bases from V and 6 bases from J, with 17 bases between. The CDR3 here is CSASRVQGKYEKLFF. CDR3 in DNA: TGCAGTGCTAGTCGCGTGCAGGGTAAATATGAAAAACTGTTTTTT.

This clone appeared a few times. CDR3 DNA: TGCAGTGCTAGTCCCCTAGCGGGGGGGCCAAATGAGCAGTTCTTC. Amino acids: CSASPLAGGPNEQFF. This chain joins TRBV20-1 and TRBJ2-1, with 12 bases that match TRBD2. The CDR3 loop spans 15 amino acids. The germline CDR1 and CDR2 sequences are DFQATT and SNEGSKA (reference sequence). The junction had 7 bases not matched to a gene; V was cut back by 3 bases and J by 7 bases.

The chain couples TRBV5-1 to TRBJ1-1; D possibly corresponds to TRBD1 (6 bases). The CDR3 sequence is 15 residues long. Per germline, CDR1 SGHRS and CDR2 YFSETQ. Trimming pared 6 bases from V and 6 bases from J, leaving 21 bases between. The CDR3 nucleotides are TGCGCCAGCAACCGTCAGGCAGGGGTCAGCCCTGAAGCTTTCTTT. Its translation: CASNRQAGVSPEAFF.

The chain links TRBV6-5 to TRBJ2-7; 9 nucleotides agree with TRBD1. Per the germline V gene, CDR1 is MNHEY and CDR2 is SVGAGI. The CDR3 has 15 residues. After removal of 5 bases from V and 1 base from J, the junction contained 6 bases not matched to a gene. CDR3 residues: CASSQGTGNSYEQYF. The DNA of the CDR3 is TGTGCCAGCAGTCAGGGGACAGGGAATTCCTACGAGCAGTACTTC.

This clone is a singleton in its sample. The rearrangement links TRBV7-9 to TRBJ1-1; no clear D gene. This CDR3 has 15 residues. Germline V gene lookup returns CDR1 SEHNR and CDR2 FQNEAQ (reference sequence). Trimming left V 5 bases short and J 0 bases short, with 13 bases between. CDR3 region: CASSPGALMNTEAFF. The CDR3, as DNA: TGTGCCAGCAGCCCCGGAGCCCTGATGAACACTGAAGCTTTCTTT.

This clone occurred many times. CDR3 nucleotides: TGTGCCAGTAGTTCCCCGACAGGGAAAGGGTCCTACAATGAGCAGTTCTTC. Its protein product is CASSSPTGKGSYNEQFF. The V gene is TRBV19, the J gene TRBJ2-1; 7 nucleotides line up with TRBD1. With V trimmed by 5 bases and J by 1 base, 11 bases remained unmatched. The V gene's germline CDR1 is LNHDA and CDR2 SQIVND (reference sequence). This CDR3 contains 17 residues.

The genes are TRBV19 and TRBJ2-7; D uncertain. This CDR3 is built from 13 residues. Trimming removed 4 bases from V and 0 bases from J, with 7 bases in between. CDR1 and CDR2 (germline): LNHDA, SQIVND (reference sequence). In DNA form, the CDR3 reads TGTGCCAGTAGTACATCCCCCTCCTACGAGCAGTACTTC. Translation: CASSTSPSYEQYF.

The chain recombines TRBV5-6 with TRBJ2-3; 13 positions agree with TRBD2. The CDR3 loop spans 15 amino acids. CDR1 SGHDT and CDR2 YYEEEE come from the germline V gene. The J segment lost 4 bases and the V segment lost 5 bases, leaving 4 bases of the junction unmatched. CDR3 DNA: TGTGCCAGCAGACTAGCGGGGGGGCTGTCAGATACGCAGTATTTT. The encoded protein is CASRLAGGLSDTQYF.

The chain couples TRBV6-2 or TRBV6-3 to TRBJ1-2, with D unresolved. V lost 5 bases and J 5 bases, leaving 6 bases between the germline ends. CDR3 length equals 11 residues. CDR1 and CDR2 (germline): MNHEY, SVGEGT. Here the CDR3 reads CASSPSYGYTF. CDR3 nucleotide sequence: TGTGCCAGCAGTCCCTCTTATGGCTACACCTTC.

The CDR3 nucleotides read TGTGCCAGCAGCTTAGAGACAGGGGCCTATGGCTACACCTTC. This gives the protein CASSLETGAYGYTF. This rearrangement joins TRBV7-2 to TRBJ1-2; the match to TRBD1 covers 8 bases. This CDR3 has 14 amino acids. J was trimmed by 4 bases and V by 1 base; bases with no gene match: 2. Germline V CDR1 and CDR2: SGHTA, FQGNSA.